A selection of T cell receptor beta chains follows, all from one sample in a study of control samples from healthy donors and cancer patients. Sequencing was performed with immunoSEQ multiplex PCR; in TCRdb, only in-frame clones are kept and a portion is missing. The sample yields 90,000 to 110,000 clones, about 80% seen once. The source material was blood. These TCRs come from a woman aged 45-59 years in good health. CDR3s include the opening cysteine and the closing phenylalanine or tryptophan. D genes are given only for firm matches. Clone size appears in some rows only: once, few, many, or a class for an expanded clone.

cdr3_aa cdr3_nt v_call d_call j_call clone_size
CASSLASSGSGGTDTQYF TGCGCCAGCAGCTTGGCGTCTAGCGGGAGCGGGGGCACAGATACGCAGTATTTT TRBV5-1 TRBD2 TRBJ2-3 .
CASSYSKGKNYGYTF TGTGCCAGCAGTTACTCCAAGGGGAAAAACTATGGCTACACCTTC TRBV6-5 . TRBJ1-2 .
CASGNRLAGVQFF TGTGCTAGTGGGAATCGACTAGCGGGAGTGCAGTTCTTC TRBV12-5 TRBD2 TRBJ2-1 .
CASSYSRNEQFF TGTGCCAGCAGTTACTCGAGGAATGAGCAGTTCTTC TRBV6-2/TRBV6-3 . TRBJ2-1 .
CASSLRGSRGGYGYTF TGTGCCAGCAGCTTAAGAGGGAGCAGGGGAGGCTATGGCTACACCTTC TRBV7-2 . TRBJ1-2 .
CASSLVNSPLHF TGTGCCAGCAGCTTAGTTAATTCACCCCTCCACTTT TRBV7-9 . TRBJ1-6 .
CASSPGLARRTDTQYF TGTGCCAGCAGCCCGGGACTAGCCCGGAGAACAGATACGCAGTATTTT TRBV6-2/TRBV6-3 TRBD2 TRBJ2-3 .
CAISGGQSDTQYF TGTGCCATCAGTGGAGGACAGTCAGATACGCAGTATTTT TRBV10-3 . TRBJ2-3 .
CASSGGTINLNTEAFF TGTGCCAGCAGTGGGGGGACAATTAATCTGAACACTGAAGCTTTCTTT TRBV6-2/TRBV6-3 . TRBJ1-1 .
CASSSLVLAGPTDTQYF TGTGCCAGCAGCTCACTAGTCCTAGCCGGTCCCACAGATACGCAGTATTTT TRBV7-2 . TRBJ2-3 .
CASSTGGFWYF TGTGCCAGCAGTACGGGAGGTTTTTGGTACTTC TRBV28 TRBD2 TRBJ2-5 .
CASSIRTGATGELFF TGTGCCAGTAGTATTAGGACGGGGGCGACCGGGGAGCTGTTTTTT TRBV19 . TRBJ2-2 once
CASSQDRGFYNEQFF TGCGCCAGCAGCCAAGATCGGGGTTTCTACAATGAGCAGTTCTTC TRBV4-3 . TRBJ2-1 .
CASSPGGGNTEAFF TGTGCCAGCTCTCCAGGGGGCGGGAACACTGAAGCTTTCTTT TRBV18 TRBD1 TRBJ1-1 .
CASSLNRGDEQFF TGTGCCAGCAGCTTAAATAGGGGGGATGAGCAGTTCTTC TRBV7-2 . TRBJ2-1 .
CASSSEGNYGYTF TGTGCCAGTAGTAGTGAAGGAAACTATGGCTACACCTTC TRBV19 . TRBJ1-2 .
CASSLEFFNEQFF TGTGCCAGCAGCCTCGAATTTTTCAATGAGCAGTTCTTC TRBV4-2 . TRBJ2-1 .
CASSGDRDNEKLFF TGTGCCAGCAGTGGGGACAGGGATAATGAAAAACTGTTTTTT TRBV9 TRBD1 TRBJ1-4 .
CASSSTPNTEAFF TGTGCCAGCAGCTCGACGCCGAACACTGAAGCTTTCTTT TRBV6-5 . TRBJ1-1 .
CASSFQGADNEQFF TGTGCCAGCAGCTTCCAGGGGGCTGACAATGAGCAGTTCTTC TRBV11-2 TRBD1 TRBJ2-1 .
CASKTAPGLQPQHF TGTGCCAGTAAGACAGCCCCCGGTCTTCAGCCCCAGCATTTT TRBV19 . TRBJ1-5 .
CASSPRQGARRNTIYF TGCGCCAGCAGTCCTCGACAGGGGGCGAGAAGAAACACCATATATTTT TRBV23-1 TRBD1 TRBJ1-3 .
CASSQSAGEGSPLHF TGTGCCAGCAGCCAATCGGCAGGGGAAGGATCACCCCTCCACTTT TRBV16 . TRBJ1-6 .
CASSFGQGGNEQFF TGCGCCAGCAGCTTCGGACAGGGAGGCAATGAGCAGTTCTTC TRBV5-1 TRBD1 TRBJ2-1 .
CASSLGTDTQYF TGTGCCAGCAGTCTCGGCACAGATACGCAGTATTTT TRBV2 . TRBJ2-3 .
CASSFSGLWDTQYF TGTGCCAGCAGCTTTAGCGGGCTCTGGGATACGCAGTATTTT TRBV7-3 TRBD2 TRBJ2-3 .
CASSPRRGTGELFF TGTGCCAGCAGTCCCCGAAGGGGGACCGGGGAGCTGTTTTTT TRBV27 . TRBJ2-2 few
CSVDPGTGGFSYTF TGCAGCGTCGATCCCGGGACAGGGGGCTTTAGCTACACCTTC TRBV29-1 TRBD1 TRBJ1-2 .
CAIRKTSGGYEQYF TGTGCCATCAGGAAGACTAGCGGGGGCTACGAGCAGTACTTC TRBV10-3 TRBD2 TRBJ2-7 .
CASSKPESNQPQHF TGTGCCAGCAGTAAACCGGAAAGCAATCAGCCCCAGCATTTT TRBV7-2 . TRBJ1-5 .
CASSFRTAIGETQYF TGTGCCAGCAGCTTTAGGACAGCTATTGGAGAGACCCAGTACTTC TRBV11-2 . TRBJ2-5 .
CASSVVGGIGEKLFF TGTGCCAGCAGCGTAGTAGGGGGGATCGGTGAAAAACTGTTTTTT TRBV9 . TRBJ1-4 .
CSVLAGEEFF TGCAGCGTCCTTGCAGGGGAGGAGTTCTTC TRBV29-1 . TRBJ2-1 few
CATSRTDRDGYTF TGTGCCACCAGCAGGACAGACAGGGATGGCTACACCTTC TRBV15 TRBD1 TRBJ1-2 .
CASSLTELYGYTF TGTGCCAGCAGCTTAACAGAGTTATATGGCTACACCTTC TRBV5-5 . TRBJ1-2 .
CASSPAGAGGRNEQYF TGTGCCAGCAGCCCGGCGGGTGCGGGGGGGAGAAACGAGCAGTACTTC TRBV7-2 TRBD2 TRBJ2-7 few
CATSPRDRATGELFF TGTGCCACCAGTCCACGGGACAGAGCCACCGGGGAGCTGTTTTTT TRBV24-1 TRBD1 TRBJ2-2 .
CASSPPTLGDQPQHF TGTGCCAGCTCACCACCGACCCTCGGGGATCAGCCCCAGCATTTT TRBV18 . TRBJ1-5 .
CASSIRKTSGRGGDTQYF TGTGCCAGTAGTATTCGGAAGACTAGCGGGAGGGGTGGAGATACGCAGTATTTT TRBV19 TRBD2 TRBJ2-3 .
CASSVDSKNGYGYTF TGTGCCAGCAGTGTAGACAGCAAAAATGGCTATGGCTACACCTTC TRBV2 . TRBJ1-2 .
CASRNRDISDNEQFF TGTGCCAGCAGGAACCGGGACATATCTGACAATGAGCAGTTCTTC TRBV11-2 . TRBJ2-1 .
CASSIGRQVAMRHSNQPQHF TGTGCCAGTAGTATAGGGAGACAGGTCGCTATGAGACATAGCAATCAGCCCCAGCATTTT TRBV19 . TRBJ1-5 once
CSVVFVGNEQYF TGCAGCGTAGTCTTCGTGGGAAACGAGCAGTACTTC TRBV29-1 . TRBJ2-7 .
CASSGRVGGSDYGYTF TGTGCCAGCAGCGGTCGTGTGGGGGGTAGCGACTATGGCTACACCTTC TRBV9 . TRBJ1-2 .
CAGSLSPSGIPGSYNEQFF TGTGCCGGCAGCTTATCGCCTAGCGGGATCCCTGGGTCCTACAATGAGCAGTTCTTC TRBV7-2 TRBD2 TRBJ2-1 .
CARSQGDRDSTEAFF TGTGCCAGAAGCCAGGGGGACAGGGATAGCACTGAAGCTTTCTTT TRBV5-3 TRBD1 TRBJ1-1 .
CASSLRPTLNTEAFF TGTGCCAGCAGTTTGCGTCCGACCCTGAACACTGAAGCTTTCTTT TRBV27 . TRBJ1-1 .
CASSAFGTGGTDTQYF TGTGCCAGCAGCGCCTTCGGGACAGGGGGGACAGATACGCAGTATTTT TRBV9 TRBD1 TRBJ2-3 .
CASSLWSLAGGYNEQFF TGTGCCAGCAGCTTGTGGTCACTAGCGGGAGGCTACAATGAGCAGTTCTTC TRBV7-8 TRBD2 TRBJ2-1 .
CASSTDPNQPQHF TGTGCCAGCAGTACGGACCCCAATCAGCCCCAGCATTTT TRBV6-5 . TRBJ1-5 .
CASNKQGYEAFF TGTGCCAGCAACAAACAGGGATATGAAGCTTTCTTT TRBV11-2 . TRBJ1-1 few
CASSSQGGNQPQHF TGCGCCAGCAGCTCACAGGGAGGCAATCAGCCCCAGCATTTT TRBV5-1 . TRBJ1-5 .
CATSRAGTTDTDTQYF TGTGCCACCAGCAGAGCCGGGACTACTGACACAGATACGCAGTATTTT TRBV15 TRBD2 TRBJ2-3 .
CASSQPGELFF TGTGCCAGCAGCCAACCCGGGGAGCTGTTTTTT TRBV12-3/TRBV12-4 . TRBJ2-2 .
CASSRGQAGTQQETQYF TGTGCCAGCAGCCGGGGACAGGCGGGTACTCAACAAGAGACCCAGTACTTC TRBV7-9 TRBD1 TRBJ2-5 once